The 30 T cell receptor beta chains below were found in one sample sequenced in a study of T cell repertoires in cytomegalovirus infection. TCRdb recomputed calls from the reads with MiXCR, one row per CDR3 protein. This table holds more than 140,000 distinct CDR3 sequences, roughly 6% found once. Sequenced material: PBMCs. The receptors were gathered from a human donor in good health (CMV status not recorded). Some clones in this sample may be carry-over from other donors' samples.

This clonotype was detected many times. This rearrangement joins TRBV7-9 to TRBJ1-5; a weak D match, TRBD1 (5 bases). V dropped 5 bases and J dropped 0 bases, with 8 bases sitting between them. The CDR3 has 14 residues. CDR1 and CDR2 from the germline V gene are SEHNR and FQNEAQ (reference sequence). The CDR3 coding sequence is TGTGCCAGCAGCACAGACAGTAGCAATCAGCCCCAGCATTTT. Translation gives CASSTDSSNQPQHF.

This clonotype was detected many times. The J gene is TRBJ2-5, the V gene TRBV28; 10 bases map to TRBD1. The CDR3 extends over 15 amino acids. CDR1 is MDHEN and CDR2 is SYDVKM in the germline V gene. The V and J ends lost 6 bases and 4 bases, in that order; junction bases with no gene match: 8. The CDR3 sequence: CASRATGGAPETQYF. The CDR3 coding sequence is TGTGCCAGCAGAGCGACAGGGGGCGCCCCAGAGACCCAGTACTTC.

CDR3 nucleotides: TGTGCCAGCAGCTTTGGGGTTTTCCAAGAGACCCAGTACTTC. It specifies CASSFGVFQETQYF. V gene TRBV7-6 combines with J gene TRBJ2-5; D is uncertain. Trimming removed 3 bases at V and 1 base at J, with 9 bases between. In germline, CDR1 is SGHVS, CDR2 FNYEAQ. The CDR3 totals 14 residues.

This clonotype came up many times. The V and J genes are TRBV20-1 and TRBJ1-2; no reliable D call. This CDR3 comprises 13 residues. The germline V and J ends were trimmed by 6 bases and 7 bases, with 18 bases remaining between them. The germline CDR1 and CDR2 sequences are DFQATT and SNEGSKA (reference sequence). Here the CDR3 DNA reads TGCAGTGCGCGCCCAGCCTCTTTAAGTGGCTACACCTTC. This sequence encodes CSARPASLSGYTF.

This clonotype was found a few times. The chain couples TRBV20-1 to TRBJ2-7; the match to TRBD2 covers 11 bases. The germline V gene has CDR1 DFQATT and CDR2 SNEGSKA (reference sequence). This CDR3 contains 16 residues. After removal of 3 bases from V and 3 bases from J, the junction contained 10 bases not matched to a gene. Written as DNA, the CDR3 is TGCAGTGCTAGTTGGCTAGCGGGGGGTCCGCGCTACGAGCAGTACTTC. Translated, it gives CSASWLAGGPRYEQYF.

This chain links TRBV4-2 with TRBJ2-1; 9 nucleotides line up with TRBD2. J gave up 7 bases and V 0 bases, and 10 bases lay outside the gene matches. The germline V gene encodes CDR1 LGHNA and CDR2 YNFKEQ. This CDR3 is built from 17 residues. CDR3 nucleotides: TGTGCCAGCAGCCAAGATCGGGTGGCGGGGGGGCGGAATGAGCAGTTCTTC. Translating it yields CASSQDRVAGGRNEQFF.

This clonotype appeared a few times. This chain links TRBV29-1 with TRBJ2-2; D perhaps matches TRBD2 (7 bases). The ends were cut back, 5 bases at V and 0 bases at J, with 16 bases in the middle. Germline CDR1 SQVTM, CDR2 ANQGSEA. The CDR3 covers 16 residues. CDR3 in DNA: TGCAGCGTTAATGGGGGGGCGGGCTCGAACACCGGGGAGCTGTTTTTT. Translating it yields CSVNGGAGSNTGELFF.

This clonotype was detected many times. The CDR3 protein is CASSLVAGAVAFF. CDR3 nucleotide sequence: TGTGCCAGCAGCTTAGTAGCAGGGGCGGTTGCTTTCTTT. The chain has TRBV7-2 and TRBJ1-1; the D gene is possibly TRBD1 (6 bases). The CDR3 is 13 amino acids. V dropped 1 base and J dropped 11 bases, with 14 bases sitting between them. The germline V gene has CDR1 SGHTA and CDR2 FQGNSA. Full variable domain (rest looked up from reference TRBV7-2 and TRBJ1-1): GAGVSQSPSNKVTEKGKDVELRCDPISGHTALYWYRQSLGQGLEFLIYFQGNSAPDKSGLPSDRFSAERTGGSVSTLTIQRTQQEDSAVYLCASSLVAGAVAFFGQGTRLTVV.

The rearrangement links TRBV7-2 to TRBJ2-1; D gene ambiguous. The germline CDR1 and CDR2 sequences are SGHTA and FQGNSA. The CDR3 has 13 residues. Deletions cut 5 bases from V and 14 bases from J, with 19 bases between. The CDR3 DNA reads TGTGCCAGCAGCCCCGGTATGGAAAGGCGGAAGTTCTTC. This gives the protein CASSPGMERRKFF.

This clonotype was detected ten times or more. The rearrangement joins TRBV7-2 to TRBJ1-2; D uncertain. V was cut by 1 base and J by 2 bases, with 11 bases left in between. Germline V lookup: CDR1 SGHTA, CDR2 FQGNSA. This CDR3 has 15 amino acids. The CDR3 bases are TGTGCCAGCAGCTTAGTGTTAGGACGGAACTATGGCTACACCTTC. Protein sequence: CASSLVLGRNYGYTF.

The sample holds a few counts of this clonotype. The chain employs TRBV18 and TRBJ2-7; 12 bases agree with TRBD1. Germline CDR1 and CDR2: KGHSH and LQKENI. The V segment lost 5 bases and the J segment 4 bases; nucleotides outside the gene matches: 15. The CDR3 totals 18 residues. CDR3 region: CASSFLPPGQGAPYEQYF. Here the CDR3 DNA reads TGTGCCAGCTCATTCCTCCCTCCGGGACAGGGGGCCCCTTACGAGCAGTACTTC.

This clonotype was picked up a small number of times. It is unclear where the CDR3 begins or ends on the DNA, so no DNA is shown, and the CDR3 is as TCRdb lists it. The chain is built from TRBV28 and TRBJ1-2. The CDR3 length equals 17 residues, ends included. The germline V gene has CDR1 MDHEN and CDR2 SYDVKM. CDR3 sequence: CASSTSTEYKTNYGYTF.

In this sample, this clonotype turned up a few times. J is TRBJ2-7 and V is TRBV20-1; the match to TRBD2 covers 8 bases. V shed 3 bases, J shed 2 bases, and the junction held 0 bases outside the gene matches. The CDR3 runs to 12 residues. Per the germline V gene, CDR1 is DFQATT and CDR2 is SNEGSKA (reference sequence). CDR3: CSASGGAYEQYF. DNA for the CDR3: TGCAGTGCTAGCGGGGGGGCCTACGAGCAGTACTTC.

This clonotype turned up a few times. V usage is TRBV19 and J usage is TRBJ1-2; the D gene is possibly TRBD1 (6 bases). Germline lookup yields CDR1 LNHDA and CDR2 SQIVND (reference sequence). The CDR3 is 14 residues long. With 6 bases removed from V and 7 bases from J, the gap between germline ends came to 18 bases. The CDR3 bases are TGTGCCAGTAGCATTGGCCGGGGGCGGGCTGGCTACACCTTC. It encodes CASSIGRGRAGYTF.

This clonotype showed up just a few times. The J gene is TRBJ1-5, the V gene TRBV28, with D possibly matching TRBD1 (6 bases). The CDR3 runs to 15 residues. V dropped 3 bases and J dropped 7 bases, with 16 bases sitting between them. Germline V CDR1 and CDR2: MDHEN, SYDVKM. CDR3 in amino acids: CASSFYRTGGQPQHF. In DNA form, the CDR3 reads TGTGCCAGCAGTTTCTACCGGACGGGGGGCCAGCCCCAGCATTTT.

There are a few counts of this clonotype. This rearrangement joins TRBV5-6 to TRBJ2-3; D unresolved. The CDR3 consists of 11 residues. Germline lookup yields CDR1 SGHDT and CDR2 YYEEEE. Trimming removed 1 base at V and 6 bases at J, with 3 bases between. CDR3 DNA sequence: TGTGCCAGCAGCTTGTATGATACGCAGTATTTT. This gives the protein CASSLYDTQYF. Supplemented by reference TRBV5-6 and TRBJ2-3, the full variable domain reads DAGVTQSPTHLIKTRGQQVTLRCSPKSGHDTVSWYQQALGQGPQFIFQYYEEEERQRGNFPDRFSGHQFPNYSSELNVNALLLGDSALYLCASSLYDTQYFGPGTRLTVL.

This clonotype was seen at least ten times. V usage is TRBV7-2 and J usage is TRBJ2-3; D may be TRBD2 (5 bases). Trimming removed 5 bases at V and 13 bases at J, with 13 bases between. CDR1 and CDR2 (germline): SGHTA, FQGNSA. The CDR3 is made up of 11 amino acids. CDR3 region: CASSTSGVEYF. Here the CDR3 DNA reads TGTGCCAGCAGCACCTCCGGGGTAGAGTATTTT.

The chain carries TRBV7-3 and TRBJ2-2, with D tentatively TRBD2 (6 bases). The germline V and J ends were trimmed by 3 bases and 2 bases, with 10 bases remaining between them. Per the germline V gene, CDR1 is SGHTA and CDR2 is FQGTGA. CDR3 length equals 15 residues. The CDR3 region has the DNA TGTGCCAGCAGCTTTCTCGGGGGAAACACCGGGGAGCTGTTTTTT. Amino acids: CASSFLGGNTGELFF.

This clonotype was observed at least ten times. The CDR3 loop reads CASSGKFTQYF. CDR3 sequence (DNA): TGTGCCAGCAGTGGGAAATTTACGCAGTATTTT. J is TRBJ2-3 and V is TRBV2; D remains unclear. The CDR3 sequence is 11 residues long. Trimming took 4 bases from V and 8 from J, leaving 7 bases between them. Germline CDR1 and CDR2: SNHLY and FYNNEI.

This clonotype was seen repeatedly, ten times or more. V and J are TRBV4-3 and TRBJ2-3; 8 bases align to TRBD2. Germline loops: CDR1 LGHNA, CDR2 YSLEER. There are 16 residues in the CDR3. V trimming: 0 bases; J trimming: 2 bases; junction bases outside the gene matches: 4. The DNA for the CDR3 is TGCGCCAGCAGCCAAGACCGAGCGGGGGTCACAGATACGCAGTATTTT. Translation gives CASSQDRAGVTDTQYF.

This clonotype has ten or more counts. The chain joins TRBV7-2 to TRBJ2-6; tentative D call: TRBD2 (6 bases). The germline CDR1 and CDR2 sequences are SGHTA and FQGNSA. The CDR3 totals 16 residues. Trimming removed 5 bases from V and 3 bases from J, with 14 bases in between. The CDR3 DNA reads as TGTGCCAGCAGCCTCGGGGGTTTGGGTGGGGCCAACGTCCTGACTTTC. Translated, it gives CASSLGGLGGANVLTF.

The V gene is TRBV20-1, the J gene TRBJ2-7, with TRBD1 matching over 10 bases. Germline V CDR1 and CDR2: DFQATT, SNEGSKA (reference sequence). CDR3 length: 14 residues. The V gene end was trimmed by 6 bases and the J gene end by 4 bases; junction bases not matched to a gene: 9. CDR3 in amino acids: CSAKNRGQGYEQYF. The CDR3 nucleotides read TGCAGTGCAAAGAACAGGGGACAGGGGTACGAGCAGTACTTC.

The rearrangement links TRBV6-2 or TRBV6-3 to TRBJ2-5, with D perhaps matching TRBD1 (6 bases). The CDR3 is 16 amino acids. CDR1 MNHEY and CDR2 SVGEGT come from the germline V gene. V dropped 2 bases and J dropped 0 bases, with 13 bases sitting between them. CDR3 nucleotide sequence: TGTGCCAGCAGTTACGTCCCTTGGACAGACCAAGAGACCCAGTACTTC. Amino acids: CASSYVPWTDQETQYF.

This clonotype was counted a few times. The chain links TRBV19 to TRBJ1-2, with 9 bases matching TRBD1. CDR1 and CDR2 (germline): LNHDA, SQIVND (reference sequence). The CDR3 consists of 13 residues. The V segment lost 10 bases and the J segment 2 bases; nucleotides outside the gene matches: 5. The CDR3 region has the DNA TGTGCCACCTGGGACAGGGCGAACTATGGCTACACCTTC. It codes for CATWDRANYGYTF. Full variable domain (remainder filled in from reference TRBV19 and TRBJ1-2): DGGITQSPKYLFRKEGQNVTLSCEQNLNHDAMYWYRQDPGQGLRLIYYSQIVNDFQKGDIAEGYSVSREKKESFPLTVTSAQKNPTAFYLCATWDRANYGYTFGSGTRLTVV.

The chain couples TRBV11-2 to TRBJ2-5; the match to TRBD2 covers 9 bases. J lost 2 bases, V lost 3 bases, and 10 bases had no gene match. Germline V CDR1 and CDR2: SGHAT, FQNNGV. The CDR3 loop spans 17 amino acids. CDR3 sequence: CASSLALSGGWQETQYF. As DNA, the CDR3 is TGTGCCAGCAGCTTGGCCCTTAGCGGGGGATGGCAAGAGACCCAGTACTTC.

This clonotype was counted at least ten times. The rearrangement uses TRBV5-1 and TRBJ1-2; D remains unclear. The CDR3 contains 15 residues. Germline CDR1 reads SGHRS; CDR2 reads YFSETQ. Trimming took 1 base from V and 0 from J, leaving 10 bases between them. CDR3 sequence: CASSLSSLPNYGYTF. The CDR3 DNA reads as TGCGCCAGCAGCTTGTCCTCCCTTCCTAACTATGGCTACACCTTC.

The sample holds a few counts of this clonotype. Here the CDR3 DNA reads TGTGCCAGCAATCCAGGGGGAGGGAAGACCCAAGAGACCCAGTACTTC. Its translation is CASNPGGGKTQETQYF. V usage is TRBV6-1 and J usage is TRBJ2-5; D may match TRBD1 or TRBD2 (7 bases each). Germline V gene sequence: CDR1 MNHNS, CDR2 SASEGT. Trimming removed 7 bases from V and 1 base from J, with 19 bases in between. The CDR3 runs 16 residues.

This clonotype was observed at least ten times. This chain links TRBV19 with TRBJ2-3, with 8 bases lining up with TRBD2. V lost 5 bases and J lost 4; bases outside the gene matches: 8. The germline CDR1 and CDR2 sequences are LNHDA and SQIVND (reference sequence). There are 15 residues in the CDR3. This CDR3 reads CASSRTSWGSDTQYF. The DNA of the CDR3 is TGTGCCAGTAGTCGGACTAGCTGGGGATCAGATACGCAGTATTTT.

This clonotype was seen at least ten times. For the CDR3, the DNA is TGTGCCAGCAGTTTTTTGTTGGCGGGGTTACAAAAAGACAATGAGCAGTTCTTC. Its protein product is CASSFLLAGLQKDNEQFF. This sequence joins TRBV28 and TRBJ2-1; D might be TRBD2 (6 bases). From germline, CDR1 is MDHEN and CDR2 SYDVKM. The CDR3 has 18 amino acids. Trimming removed 3 bases at V and 5 bases at J, with 23 bases between.

This clonotype was detected ten times or more. The chain recombines TRBV6-1 with TRBJ2-5, with 7 bases that match TRBD2. From germline, CDR1 is MNHNS and CDR2 SASEGT. Germline trimming cut 7 bases from V and 4 bases from J; bases unmatched to any gene: 9. This CDR3 spans 14 amino acids. Written as DNA, the CDR3 is TGTGCCAGCACCTTCAGCGGGGTTAGAGAGACCCAGTACTTC. Residues: CASTFSGVRETQYF.